This entry lists 9 T cell receptor beta chains sequenced from one sample in a study of low-dose radiotherapy and immunotherapy resistance in tumors. First-strand cDNA used TRAV- and TRBV-specific primers, covering alpha and beta chains. The PCR that amplified TCRs ran for 20 cycles, relying on a constant-region primer and a V-primer adapter. TCRdb itself ran the reads through MiXCR, one entry per CDR3 protein. The sample consists of tens of thousands of distinct CDR3 sequences, roughly 19% of them appearing once. The time point here: after trial treatment. Documented treatment: LDRT plus nivolumab, ipilimumab, low-dose cyclophosphamide and aspirin (RACIN trial). The specimen comprised PBMCs, sampled after low-dose radiotherapy plus immunotherapy. Receptors were obtained from a female donor with ovarian cancer.

The chain joins TRBV2 to TRBJ2-3, with 15 bases lining up with TRBD2. The germline V gene has CDR1 SNHLY and CDR2 FYNNEI. The CDR3 sequence is 16 residues long. The trim removed 4 bases at V and 5 bases at J, leaving 4 bases unmatched. The CDR3 DNA reads TGTGCCAGCAGTGCCGGACTAGCGGGAGGGCAAGATACGCAGTATTTT. This encodes CASSAGLAGGQDTQYF.

This clonotype was seen many times. This sequence joins TRBV7-9 and TRBJ2-5, with 12 bases matching TRBD2. The CDR3 extends over 16 amino acids. V gave up 6 bases and J gave up 5 bases; unmatched junction bases: 10. CDR1 is SEHNR and CDR2 is FQNEAQ in the germline V gene (reference sequence). The CDR3 protein is CASRSTSGSKGETQYF. CDR3 coding DNA: TGTGCCAGCAGGTCGACTAGCGGGAGCAAAGGGGAGACCCAGTACTTC.

This clonotype came up many times. The chain couples TRBV20-1 to TRBJ2-2, with 7 bases lining up with TRBD2. The germline V gene encodes CDR1 DFQATT and CDR2 SNEGSKA (reference sequence). This CDR3 has 15 amino acids. Trimming at V came to 5 bases and at J to 1 base, leaving 7 bases not matched to a gene. CDR3 sequence: CSAPSTSENTGELFF. CDR3 nucleotide sequence: TGCAGTGCTCCCAGTACTAGCGAGAACACCGGGGAGCTGTTTTTT.

Comments on this clonotype: It is likely a read error: a sequence one base away is far more abundant. The chain recombines TRBV5-1 with TRBJ2-7; 7 bases match TRBD2. V dropped 5 bases and J dropped 7; count of bases not matched to a gene: 18. Germline CDR1 reads SGHRS; CDR2 reads YFSETQ. This CDR3 contains 16 residues. CDR3 in amino acids: CASRSAGLSSYNEQYF. The CDR3 DNA follows: TGCGCCAGCAGATCAGCGGGATTGAGCTCCTACAATGAGCAGTACTTC.

This clonotype was detected ten times or more. The genes are TRBV6-2 or TRBV6-3 and TRBJ2-7; D may correspond to TRBD1 or TRBD2 (5 bases each). Germline CDR1 reads MNHEY; CDR2 reads SVGEGT. CDR3 length equals 16 residues. V dropped 2 bases and J dropped 6 bases, with 20 bases sitting between them. DNA of the CDR3: TGTGCCAGCAGTTACAGCACCGTCCCCATCGGGGCCGAGCAGTACTTC. It codes for CASSYSTVPIGAEQYF.

The chain uses TRBV28 and TRBJ1-6; 9 bases line up with TRBD1. The V gene's germline CDR1 is MDHEN and CDR2 SYDVKM. This CDR3 is 15 amino acids long. V gave up 10 bases and J gave up 8 bases; unmatched junction bases: 12. CDR3 region: CAILKARTGDSPLHF. The CDR3 DNA follows: TGTGCCATCCTTAAGGCGCGGACAGGGGATTCACCCCTCCACTTT.

This clonotype was picked up many times. The chain uses TRBV12-3 or TRBV12-4 and TRBJ1-3, with D perhaps TRBD1 (6 bases). The length of the CDR3 is 14 residues. Trimming removed 3 bases from V and 5 bases from J, with 11 bases in between. The CDR3 DNA reads as TGTGCCAGCAGTTTTGCCAGGGGAAGAAACACCATATATTTT. Amino acid sequence: CASSFARGRNTIYF.

There are many counts of this clonotype. The chain has TRBV20-1 and TRBJ1-1; 7 bases fit TRBD1. CDR3 size: 15 residues. The V gene end was trimmed by 0 bases and the J gene end by 5 bases; junction bases not matched to a gene: 9. Germline CDR1 DFQATT, CDR2 SNEGSKA (reference sequence). The DNA for the CDR3 is TGCAGTGCTAGAGAAAGGGGGCGGGGGGAAACTGAAGCTTTCTTT. Protein sequence: CSARERGRGETEAFF.

Ten or more counts support this clonotype. CDR3 protein: CASSREIGTGNTIYF. The CDR3 bases are TGTGCCAGCAGCCGGGAGATAGGAACTGGAAACACCATATATTTT. The gene calls are TRBV28 and TRBJ1-3, with unresolved D. CDR1 is MDHEN, CDR2 SYDVKM, per germline. The V end was cut by 6 bases, the J end by 2 bases, with 14 bases between. The length of the CDR3 is 15 residues. The full variable domain, rest sourced from reference TRBV28 and TRBJ1-3, is DVKVTQSSRYLVKRTGEKVFLECVQDMDHENMFWYRQDPGLGLRLIYFSYDVKMKEKGDIPEGYSVSREKKERFSLILESASTNQTSMYLCASSREIGTGNTIYFGEGSWLTVV.